The 27 T cell receptor beta chains in this list originate from one sample, sequenced in a study of blood T cell repertoires in COVID-19. The data were produced by immunoSEQ multiplex PCR, yet TCRdb's version contains in-frame clones alone and is incomplete. The sample holds hundreds of thousands of clones, 89% seen once. Source material: peripheral blood. The receptors here all came from a man aged 18 to 29 with COVID-19, enrolled during active disease.

This sequence joins TRBV4-1 and TRBJ2-7, with 10 bases identical to TRBD1. CDR3 length: 13 amino acids. J lost 5 bases, V lost 4 bases, and 2 bases had no gene match. CDR1 and CDR2 from the germline V gene are MGHRA and YSYEKL. Here the CDR3 reads CASSRDRGDEQYF. CDR3 in DNA: TGCGCCAGCAGCCGGGACAGGGGCGACGAGCAGTACTTC.

The chain has TRBV11-2 and TRBJ2-2; a possible D gene is TRBD1 (5 bases). The CDR3 consists of 15 residues. Germline CDR1 SGHAT, CDR2 FQNNGV. The V and J ends lost 2 bases and 6 bases respectively, with 13 bases between them. CDR3 bases: TGTGCCAGCAGCTTAACAATGCGGACATCCGGGGAGCTGTTTTTT. It translates to CASSLTMRTSGELFF.

The chain employs TRBV25-1 and TRBJ2-3, with 9 bases identical to TRBD2. CDR1 is MGHDK, CDR2 SYGVNS, per germline. V lost 3 bases, J lost 0 bases, and 4 bases stayed unmatched. The CDR3 extends over 16 amino acids. CDR3 sequence reads: CASSDFAGGSTDTQYF. For the CDR3, the DNA is TGTGCCAGCAGTGACTTTGCGGGGGGGAGCACAGATACGCAGTATTTT.

The chain uses TRBV3-1 (or the pseudogene TRBV3-2) and TRBJ1-4; D is undetermined. V dropped 0 bases and J dropped 7 bases, with 15 bases sitting between them. Germline V gene sequence: CDR1 LGHDT, CDR2 YNNKEL (reference sequence). This CDR3 has 16 amino acids. The CDR3 region has the DNA TGTGCCAGCAGCCAAGATCGAGGTCTAGTCGGTGAAAAACTGTTTTTT. This encodes CASSQDRGLVGEKLFF.

This sequence joins TRBV3-1 (or the pseudogene TRBV3-2) and TRBJ2-1; D may be TRBD2 (5 bases). CDR1 and CDR2 (germline): LGHDT, YNNKEL (reference sequence). V was cut by 2 bases and J by 5 bases, with 7 bases left in between. The CDR3 loop spans 13 amino acids. CDR3 bases: TGTGCCAGCAGCCAACCCGGGAACAATGAGCAGTTCTTC. Translation gives CASSQPGNNEQFF.

This chain connects TRBV19 to TRBJ2-1; 8 bases agree with TRBD1. Germline loops: CDR1 LNHDA, CDR2 SQIVND (reference sequence). The CDR3 is made up of 15 amino acids. Losses at the gene ends were 5 bases for V and 6 bases for J; bases not matched to a gene: 9. CDR3 coding DNA: TGTGCCAGTAGTGAACAAGGACAGGGTGTCAATGAGCAGTTCTTC. It yields the protein CASSEQGQGVNEQFF. Together with reference TRBV19 and TRBJ2-1, the CDR3 gives the full variable domain: DGGITQSPKYLFRKEGQNVTLSCEQNLNHDAMYWYRQDPGQGLRLIYYSQIVNDFQKGDIAEGYSVSREKKESFPLTVTSAQKNPTAFYLCASSEQGQGVNEQFFGPGTRLTVL.

The CDR3 DNA reads as TGTGCCAGCAGTGAATTTAATGCCTACGAGCAGTACTTC. Encoded protein: CASSEFNAYEQYF. V is TRBV2 and J is TRBJ2-7; D gene unclear. CDR1 is SNHLY, CDR2 FYNNEI, per germline. Trimming took 2 bases from V and 2 from J, leaving 7 bases between them. The CDR3 is made up of 13 amino acids.

Concerning this clone: This sample also contains other DNA sequences that code for the same CDR3. The CDR3 sequence is CASSHGRGRSEQYF. DNA for the CDR3: TGTGCCAGCAGCCATGGAAGGGGGCGAAGCGAGCAGTACTTC. The chain recombines TRBV3-1 (or the pseudogene TRBV3-2) with TRBJ2-7, with TRBD1 matching over 7 bases. CDR1 is LGHDT and CDR2 is YNNKEL in the germline V gene (reference sequence). The CDR3 runs to 14 residues. J was trimmed by 6 bases and V by 3 bases; bases with no gene match: 8.

The chain combines TRBV27 with TRBJ2-3, with 16 positions matching TRBD2. This CDR3 spans 19 amino acids. Germline V gives CDR1 MNHEY, CDR2 SMNVEV (reference sequence). V shed 4 bases, J shed 4 bases, and the junction held 11 bases outside the gene matches. The CDR3 is CASSSPRGTSGGVPDTQYF. The CDR3 coding sequence is TGTGCCAGCAGTTCTCCCCGCGGGACTAGCGGGGGGGTACCAGATACGCAGTATTTT.

This chain joins TRBV19 and TRBJ2-1; D gene unclear. This CDR3 contains 19 residues. Trimming stripped 7 bases from V and 0 bases from J, with 25 bases between. Germline loops: CDR1 LNHDA, CDR2 SQIVND (reference sequence). The CDR3 loop reads CASNRRGEVSAPSYNEQFF. For the CDR3, the DNA is TGTGCCAGTAATCGACGAGGCGAGGTTTCGGCTCCCTCCTACAATGAGCAGTTCTTC.

Regarding this clone: At the DNA level, this CDR3 is encoded by other sequences in the same sample as well. The chain couples TRBV27 to TRBJ1-4; maybe TRBD1 (5 bases). The CDR3 has 14 amino acids. Deletions cut 3 bases from V and 0 bases from J, with 5 bases between. Germline CDR1 and CDR2: MNHEY and SMNVEV (reference sequence). The CDR3 sequence: CASSLTATNEKLFF. The CDR3 DNA sequence: TGTGCCAGCAGTTTGACAGCAACTAATGAAAAACTGTTTTTT.

This chain links TRBV3-1 (or the pseudogene TRBV3-2) with TRBJ2-7; D remains unclear. This CDR3 has 11 residues. The V gene's germline CDR1 is LGHDT and CDR2 YNNKEL (reference sequence). Trimming cost V 8 bases and J 2 bases, with 7 bases left between them. CDR3 sequence (DNA): TGTGCCAGCGGTGAGGCCTACGAGCAGTACTTC. This encodes CASGEAYEQYF.

The chain couples TRBV7-9 to TRBJ1-2; no clear D. From germline, CDR1 is SEHNR and CDR2 FQNEAQ (reference sequence). V was shortened by 1 base and J by 6 bases, with 15 bases between the two germline ends. The CDR3 extends over 15 amino acids. In DNA, the CDR3 is TGTGCCAGCAGCTTAGGTACGCCGGTCGCTAATGGCTACACCTTC. Protein sequence: CASSLGTPVANGYTF.

The chain has TRBV2 and TRBJ1-1, with TRBD1 matching 7 bases. The ends lost 5 bases at V and 1 base at J; junction bases unmatched: 4. The CDR3 consists of 14 residues. Germline V gene data show CDR1 as SNHLY and CDR2 as FYNNEI. CDR3 coding DNA: TGTGCCAGCAGTTTACGACAGGGGAACACTGAAGCTTTCTTT. This gives the protein CASSLRQGNTEAFF. The whole variable domain, filled in from reference TRBV2 and TRBJ1-1, reads EPEVTQTPSHQVTQMGQEVILRCVPISNHLYFYWYRQILGQKVEFLVSFYNNEISEKSEIFDDQFSVERPDGSNFTLKIRSTKLEDSAMYFCASSLRQGNTEAFFGQGTRLTVV.

The chain couples TRBV24-1 to TRBJ2-1, with 11 positions matching TRBD2. The CDR3 is made up of 18 amino acids. V gave up 5 bases and J gave up 8 bases; unmatched junction bases: 16. Germline V gene lookup returns CDR1 KGHDR and CDR2 SFDVKD. DNA of the CDR3: TGTGCCACCAGTGGGGCTCAGGGGACCCTACTAGCGGGAGATGAGCAGTTCTTC. It encodes CATSGAQGTLLAGDEQFF.

V gene TRBV18 combines with J gene TRBJ1-2, with 12 bases aligning to TRBD1. Per germline, CDR1 KGHSH and CDR2 LQKENI. The trim removed 4 bases at V and 7 bases at J, leaving 10 bases unmatched. CDR3 size: 16 residues. CDR3 amino acids: CASSQDRDRGRSGYTF. For the CDR3, the DNA is TGTGCCAGCTCACAGGATCGGGACAGGGGGCGAAGTGGCTACACCTTC.

This CDR3 is CASSQQLLTDTQYF. CDR3 bases: TGTGCCAGCAGCCAACAACTACTGACAGATACGCAGTATTTT. The rearrangement joins TRBV14 to TRBJ2-3; D call uncertain. CDR3 length equals 14 residues. Germline V gene sequence: CDR1 SGHDN, CDR2 FVKESK. Trimming cost V 2 bases and J 3 bases, with 9 bases left between them.

This rearrangement joins TRBV14 to TRBJ1-6; D possibly corresponds to TRBD1 (6 bases). This CDR3 contains 17 residues. Germline assignment: CDR1 SGHDN and CDR2 FVKESK. V was shortened by 4 bases and J by 8 bases, with 21 bases between the two germline ends. CDR3 bases: TGTGCCAGCAGCCCCGACGACTCTACAGGGCAGTATTCACCCCTCCACTTT. It yields the protein CASSPDDSTGQYSPLHF.

The CDR3 protein is CASSHSGGAGETQYF. In DNA, the CDR3 is TGTGCCAGCAGCCATAGCGGGGGGGCCGGAGAGACCCAGTACTTC. The rearrangement links TRBV3-1 (or the pseudogene TRBV3-2) to TRBJ2-5; 11 positions agree with TRBD2. J gave up 4 bases and V 3 bases, and 4 bases lay outside the gene matches. The germline CDR1 and CDR2 sequences are LGHDT and YNNKEL (reference sequence). The CDR3 is 15 amino acids.

The chain employs TRBV27 and TRBJ1-2, with a tentative D call TRBD1 (5 bases). This CDR3 spans 13 amino acids. Looked up from germline, CDR1 is MNHEY and CDR2 is SMNVEV (reference sequence). V was pared by 5 bases and J by 4 bases, with 11 bases between. The CDR3 bases are TGTGCCAGCAGTAAGGGGTGGAGCTATGGCTACACCTTC. It is translated as CASSKGWSYGYTF.

The CDR3 coding sequence is TGTGCCAGCAGCCAAGATCGGGGACTCCGGGGTCCGCAGTATTTT. This gives the protein CASSQDRGLRGPQYF. V usage is TRBV14 and J usage is TRBJ2-3; D might be TRBD2 (6 bases). Per germline, CDR1 SGHDN and CDR2 FVKESK. The CDR3 is 15 amino acids. Trimming shortened V by 0 bases and J by 10 bases, and 17 bases separated the two germline ends. The full variable domain, in which reference TRBV14 and TRBJ2-3 provide the parts outside the CDR3, is EAGVTQFPSHSVIEKGQTVTLRCDPISGHDNLYWYRRVMGKEIKFLLHFVKESKQDESGMPNNRFLAERTGGTYSTLKVQPAELEDSGVYFCASSQDRGLRGPQYFGPGTRLTVL.

CDR3 sequence reads: CASSLRDRGNTEAFF. The CDR3 coding sequence is TGTGCCAGCAGCTTACGGGACAGGGGGAACACTGAAGCTTTCTTT. The chain joins TRBV5-6 to TRBJ1-1; TRBD1 matches 10 bases. The germline CDR1 and CDR2 sequences are SGHDT and YYEEEE. Trimming at V came to 2 bases and at J to 1 base, leaving 2 bases not matched to a gene. The CDR3 covers 15 residues.

This chain links TRBV7-2 with TRBJ2-5; 9 positions agree with TRBD2. Germline V gene sequence: CDR1 SGHTA, CDR2 FQGNSA. The trim removed 10 bases at V and 9 bases at J, leaving 12 bases unmatched. The CDR3 is 13 amino acids. The CDR3 spells CATKPPSGVAQYF. The CDR3 DNA reads TGTGCCACCAAGCCCCCTAGCGGGGTGGCCCAGTACTTC.

This chain joins TRBV10-3 and TRBJ2-4; D ambiguous. The V end lost 11 bases, the J end lost 0 bases, and 14 bases lay between the germline ends. Germline values: CDR1 ENHRY, CDR2 SYGVKD. This CDR3 has 14 amino acids. CDR3 sequence (DNA): TGTGCCCCTAAGCTGCTGCAAGCCAAAAACATTCAGTACTTC. The encoded protein is CAPKLLQAKNIQYF.

This sequence joins TRBV6-5 and TRBJ2-7, with 8 bases identical to TRBD1. The V and J ends lost 5 bases and 5 bases, in that order; junction bases with no gene match: 8. CDR3 length: 14 amino acids. Germline lookup yields CDR1 MNHEY and CDR2 SVGAGI. CDR3 sequence reads: CASSPGQGLNEQYF. CDR3 in DNA: TGTGCCAGCAGTCCCGGACAGGGTCTAAACGAGCAGTACTTC.

This sequence joins TRBV6-5 and TRBJ2-7; D may be TRBD1 (6 bases). The germline CDR1 and CDR2 sequences are MNHEY and SVGAGI. The CDR3 totals 13 residues. V was cut by 10 bases and J by 0 bases, with 13 bases left in between. CDR3 nucleotide sequence: TGTGCCACCACCGGGGACACCTCCTACGAGCAGTACTTC. This codes for CATTGDTSYEQYF.

This sequence joins TRBV19 and TRBJ2-5, with TRBD2 identical over 10 bases. The V segment lost 5 bases and the J segment 4 bases; nucleotides outside the gene matches: 7. Germline loops: CDR1 LNHDA, CDR2 SQIVND (reference sequence). The CDR3 covers 15 residues. The CDR3 DNA is TGTGCCAGTAGTCTTCTCTCTAGCGGGAGAGAGACCCAGTACTTC. Translated, it gives CASSLLSSGRETQYF. Together with reference TRBV19 and TRBJ2-5, the CDR3 gives the full variable domain: DGGITQSPKYLFRKEGQNVTLSCEQNLNHDAMYWYRQDPGQGLRLIYYSQIVNDFQKGDIAEGYSVSREKKESFPLTVTSAQKNPTAFYLCASSLLSSGRETQYFGPGTRLLVL.